Listed below are T cell receptor beta chains from one sample, sequenced in a study of PD-1 blockade in classical Hodgkin lymphoma. Clones were sequenced by immunoSEQ multiplex PCR, and TCRdb holds only the in-frame ones, with some missing. The sample comprises 20,000 to 30,000 clones, over 65% of which are singletons, and about 8% rests with the top ten. Sequenced here: peripheral blood mononuclear cells (PBMCs), sampled before the second cycle of nivolumab. The receptors derive from a human donor with classical Hodgkin lymphoma. Both conserved end residues are trimmed from each CDR3. A D gene is named only where the DNA matches it firmly.

TRBV11-3	12	TRBJ1-2	.	ASSLIPTDYGYT
TRBV18	16	TRBJ2-2	TRBD2	ASSPALSGSPNTGELF
TRBV7-2	13	TRBJ1-2	.	ASSLVVGQLYGYT
TRBV7-9	11	TRBJ1-3	.	ASMITGGNTIY
TRBV18	13	TRBJ1-5	TRBD1	ASSPGTGTDQPQH
TRBV10-3	13	TRBJ2-1	TRBD1	AISYTGGSNNEQF
TRBV14	13	TRBJ2-7	.	ASSQDSFLAYEQY
TRBV5-1	13	TRBJ2-1	TRBD2	ASSFLAGDNNEQF
TRBV7-2	13	TRBJ2-1	.	ASSPEEYLFNEQF
TRBV27	11	TRBJ2-1	.	ASLSVPRHEQF
TRBV18	15	TRBJ2-1	TRBD2	ASSPPSSGGRYNEQF
TRBV10-3	10	TRBJ1-3	.	AISPHGNTIY
TRBV19	12	TRBJ1-5	.	ASSIQGRGQPQH
TRBV9	11	TRBJ1-2	.	ASSVGGDYGYT
TRBV2	12	TRBJ1-1	.	ASRRSGLVTEAF
TRBV7-8	11	TRBJ1-5	TRBD1	ASSFGTGRPQH
TRBV13	13	TRBJ2-5	TRBD1	ASSFSGQGEETQY
TRBV10-3	15	TRBJ2-7	.	AISEFRIGPLGNEQY
TRBV7-2	13	TRBJ2-2	.	ASSYQGAVSGELF
TRBV7-3	12	TRBJ2-1	.	ASSYLGAGREQF